The next 3 T cell receptor beta chains were all read from a single sample in a study of shared clonotypes between healthy human individuals. TCRdb's copy holds only in-frame clones and misses some; the assay was immunoSEQ multiplex PCR. The table has about 1 million clones, 65% to 80% seen once. Source material: memory CD4+ T cells sorted from blood. Subset given: CD45RA-negative fraction. The receptors were gathered from a young man in good health.

This chain connects TRBV7-2 to TRBJ1-6, with D perhaps TRBD1 (5 bases). This CDR3 contains 14 residues. Germline V lookup: CDR1 SGHTA, CDR2 FQGNSA. The germline V and J ends were trimmed by 6 bases and 3 bases, with 9 bases remaining between them. The DNA of the CDR3 is TGTGCCAGCAGGGGGACGGACTATAATTCACCCCTCCACTTT. Translated, it gives CASRGTDYNSPLHF.

CDR3 region: CASKQAPARTDTQYF. The DNA of the CDR3 is TGTGCCAGCAAACAGGCCCCAGCCCGCACAGATACGCAGTATTTT. V gene TRBV28 combines with J gene TRBJ2-3, with D perhaps TRBD1 (5 bases). Per the germline V gene, CDR1 is MDHEN and CDR2 is SYDVKM. The CDR3 is made up of 15 amino acids. Between the trimmed V and J ends, which lost 7 bases and 1 base, there was a span of 15 bases.

This clone was counted only a few times. The chain combines TRBV4-1 with TRBJ1-6; TRBD1 is a possible D gene (5 bases). The CDR3 totals 19 residues. Germline V gives CDR1 MGHRA, CDR2 YSYEKL. V gave up 1 base and J gave up 7 bases, with 23 bases separating them. The CDR3 sequence: CASSQGAVGGGTLNSPLHF. DNA for the CDR3: TGCGCCAGCAGCCAAGGTGCCGTGGGTGGGGGGACTCTCAATTCACCCCTCCACTTT.